This TCR beta chain was sequenced during a study of beta chain features in type 1 diabetes. Study-wide results and limits: It was among patients, rather than healthy donors, that naive, central memory and Treg TCRB repertoires appeared more similar. All four CD4+ subsets of Type 1 diabetes patients contained TCRB CDR3s that were moderately but significantly shorter. Individuals with type 1 diabetes displayed fewer insertions and more deletions at VDJ junctions. There was no resolution here of whether HLA type influences TCRB rearrangement.

This clone occurred many times. Its antigen is still unknown. Staining for CD45RO/CCR7/CD25/CD127/CD95/CD27 allowed sorting of CD4+ naive, central memory, regulatory and stem cell-like memory cells. The germline V gene encodes CDR1 MDHEN and CDR2 SYDVKM. CDR3 length equals 14 residues. V lost 3 bases and J 5 bases, leaving 14 bases between the germline ends. The isolated RNA, all of it, was reverse transcribed, so expressed TCRB transcripts were what got sequenced. Measured with immunoSEQ multiplex PCR; TCRdb has only the in-frame clones, and not every one. The sample contains 150,000 or so clones, around 8% of which appear only once.

This chain joins TRBV28 and TRBJ2-7; D is possibly TRBD1 (5 bases). The sequenced material came from central memory CD4+ T cells from blood. The TCR was taken from a woman in her late teens or twenties with type 1 diabetes. CDR3 bases: TGTGCCAGCAGTTTGACAGTTTCCCTTAACGAGCAGTACTTC. Protein sequence: CASSLTVSLNEQYF.